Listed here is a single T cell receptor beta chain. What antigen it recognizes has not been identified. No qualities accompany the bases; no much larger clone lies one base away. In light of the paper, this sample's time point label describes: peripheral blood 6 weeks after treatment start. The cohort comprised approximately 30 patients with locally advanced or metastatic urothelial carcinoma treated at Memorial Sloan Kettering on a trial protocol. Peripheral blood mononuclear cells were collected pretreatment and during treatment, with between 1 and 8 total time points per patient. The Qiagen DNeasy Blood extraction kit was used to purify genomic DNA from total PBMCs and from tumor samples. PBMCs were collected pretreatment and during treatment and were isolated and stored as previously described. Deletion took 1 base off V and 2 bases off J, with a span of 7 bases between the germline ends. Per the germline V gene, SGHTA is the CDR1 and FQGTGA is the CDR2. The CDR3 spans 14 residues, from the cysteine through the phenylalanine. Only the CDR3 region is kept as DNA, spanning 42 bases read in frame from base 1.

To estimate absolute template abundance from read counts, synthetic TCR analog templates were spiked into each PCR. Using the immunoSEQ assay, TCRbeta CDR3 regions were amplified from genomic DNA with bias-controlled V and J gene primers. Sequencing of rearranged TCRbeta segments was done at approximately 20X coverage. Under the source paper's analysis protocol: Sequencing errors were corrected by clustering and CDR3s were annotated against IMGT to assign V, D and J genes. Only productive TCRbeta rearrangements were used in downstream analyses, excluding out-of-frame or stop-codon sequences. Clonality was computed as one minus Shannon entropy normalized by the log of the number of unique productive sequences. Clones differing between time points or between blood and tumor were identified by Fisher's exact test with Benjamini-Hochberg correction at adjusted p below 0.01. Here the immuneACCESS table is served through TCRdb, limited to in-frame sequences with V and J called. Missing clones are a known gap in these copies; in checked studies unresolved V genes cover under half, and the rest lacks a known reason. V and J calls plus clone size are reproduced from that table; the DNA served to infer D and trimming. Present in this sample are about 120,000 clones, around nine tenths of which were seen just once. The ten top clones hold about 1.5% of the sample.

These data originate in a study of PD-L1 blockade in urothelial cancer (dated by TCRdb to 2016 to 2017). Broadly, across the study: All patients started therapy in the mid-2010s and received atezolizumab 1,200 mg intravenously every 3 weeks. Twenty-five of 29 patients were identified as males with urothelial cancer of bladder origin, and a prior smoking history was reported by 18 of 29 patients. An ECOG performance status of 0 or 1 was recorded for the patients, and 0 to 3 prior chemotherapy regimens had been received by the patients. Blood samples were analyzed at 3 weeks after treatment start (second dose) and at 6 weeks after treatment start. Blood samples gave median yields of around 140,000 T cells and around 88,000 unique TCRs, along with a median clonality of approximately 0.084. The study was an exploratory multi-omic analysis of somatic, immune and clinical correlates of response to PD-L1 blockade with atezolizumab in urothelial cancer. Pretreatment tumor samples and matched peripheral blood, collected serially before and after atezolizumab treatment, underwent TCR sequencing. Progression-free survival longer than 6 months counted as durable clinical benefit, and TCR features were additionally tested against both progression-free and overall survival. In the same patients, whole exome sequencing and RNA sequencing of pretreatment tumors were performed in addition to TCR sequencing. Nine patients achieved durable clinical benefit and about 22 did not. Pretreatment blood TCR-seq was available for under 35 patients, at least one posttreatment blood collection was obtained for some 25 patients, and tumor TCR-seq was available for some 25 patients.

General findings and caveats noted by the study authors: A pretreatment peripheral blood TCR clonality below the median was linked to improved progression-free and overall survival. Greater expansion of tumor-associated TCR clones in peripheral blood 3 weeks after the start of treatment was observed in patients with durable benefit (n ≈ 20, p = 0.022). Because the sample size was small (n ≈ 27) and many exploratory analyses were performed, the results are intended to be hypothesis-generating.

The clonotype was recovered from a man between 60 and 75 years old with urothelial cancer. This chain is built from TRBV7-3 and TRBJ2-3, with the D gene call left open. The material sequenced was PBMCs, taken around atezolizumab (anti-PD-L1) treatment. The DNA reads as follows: TGTGCCAGCAGCTTAAAGAGCCACACAGATACGCAGTATTTT. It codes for CASSLKSHTDTQYF.